This record concerns one T cell receptor beta chain sequence. Its antigen is as yet unknown. As the sequencing template, cDNA was produced by extracting RNA and reverse transcribing it. Using immunoSEQ multiplex PCR, the repertoire was profiled, and TCRdb retains in-frame clones only, with some absent. The sample consists of more than 150,000 clones, under 60% of them appearing once. Alopecia areata patients provided lesional scalp punch biopsies and peripheral blood, both collected for the study. Separation by sorting yielded CD4+ and CD8+ T cells from PBMCs. The data were obtained in a study of CD8+ T cells in alopecia areata. For the study at large: Those treated were given oral tofacitinib at 5 to 10 mg twice daily.

Findings and caveats of the study: Compared with normal scalp, lesional scalp had higher clonality and more expanded CD8+ clones.

In germline, CDR1 is LGHNT, CDR2 FRNRAP. V was shortened by 5 bases and J by 4 bases, with 7 bases between the two germline ends. There are 12 residues in the CDR3. The material was CD8+ T cells sorted from blood, obtained at week 0. The source of this sequence is a human donor with alopecia areata. V gene TRBV12-5 combines with J gene TRBJ2-3; D is ambiguous. CDR3 region: CASGPYPDTQYF. CDR3 coding DNA: TGTGCTAGTGGTCCCTATCCAGATACGCAGTATTTT.